Listed here are 17 T cell receptor beta chains from one sample, sequenced in a study of T cells after yellow fever vaccination. MiXCR was run by TCRdb on the 5' RACE reads, yielding one entry per CDR3 protein. Among around 230,000 distinct CDR3 sequences listed, roughly 6.3% were seen once. This material consisted of CD4+ T cells sorted from PBMCs, taken on the day of the yellow fever booster vaccination. The receptors were gathered from a young man who received the YFV17D yellow fever vaccine.

The table lists this clonotype with many counts. This rearrangement joins TRBV5-1 to TRBJ2-3; no firm D call. V lost 4 bases, J lost 4 bases, and 7 bases lay in between. The germline V gene encodes CDR1 SGHRS and CDR2 YFSETQ. The CDR3 covers 12 residues. CDR3 DNA: TGCGCCAGCAGCAAAGAGGCAGATACGCAGTATTTT. This sequence encodes CASSKEADTQYF.

In its sample, this clonotype was seen many times. The rearrangement links TRBV7-6 to TRBJ2-1; D is possibly TRBD2 (5 bases). Trimming removed 0 bases from V and 2 bases from J, with 11 bases in between. CDR1 and CDR2 from the germline V gene are SGHVS and FNYEAQ. The length of the CDR3 is 16 residues. The CDR3: CASSLAPSGAYNEQFF. The CDR3 coding sequence is TGTGCCAGCAGCTTAGCGCCGAGCGGAGCCTACAATGAGCAGTTCTTC.

The table lists this clonotype with many counts. The rearrangement links TRBV6-2 or TRBV6-3 to TRBJ2-2, with D perhaps TRBD1 (5 bases). The CDR3 spans 14 residues. With 7 bases removed from V and 5 bases from J, the gap between germline ends came to 14 bases. The germline V gene encodes CDR1 MNHEY and CDR2 SVGEGT. The CDR3: CASKGRAETGELFF. The DNA for the CDR3 is TGTGCCAGCAAGGGCAGGGCGGAGACCGGGGAGCTGTTTTTT.

The table lists this clonotype with a few counts. J is TRBJ2-6 and V is TRBV5-1; TRBD1 might be the D (5 bases). CDR3 length equals 15 residues. Germline assignment: CDR1 SGHRS and CDR2 YFSETQ. Between the trimmed V and J ends, which lost 3 bases and 4 bases, there was a span of 11 bases. The CDR3 DNA reads as TGCGCCAGCAGCTCCCAGGGCGGCGGGGCCAACGTCCTGACTTTC. It is translated as CASSSQGGGANVLTF. Full variable domain (missing parts from reference TRBV5-1 and TRBJ2-6): KAGVTQTPRYLIKTRGQQVTLSCSPISGHRSVSWYQQTPGQGLQFLFEYFSETQRNKGNFPGRFSGRQFSNSRSEMNVSTLELGDSALYLCASSSQGGGANVLTFGAGSRLTVL.

This clonotype was seen only a few times. The chain combines TRBV5-1 with TRBJ1-5; tentatively, D is TRBD1 (5 bases). With 0 bases removed from V and 4 bases from J, the gap between germline ends came to 11 bases. Looked up from germline, CDR1 is SGHRS and CDR2 is YFSETQ. This CDR3 is 15 amino acids long. CDR3 region: CASSLVGQPNQPQHF. CDR3 nucleotide sequence: TGCGCCAGCAGCTTGGTGGGGCAGCCAAATCAGCCCCAGCATTTT.

This clonotype was counted between two and nine times. V usage is TRBV30 and J usage is TRBJ2-5; no definite D call. The ends were cut back, 4 bases at V and 2 bases at J, with 8 bases in the middle. CDR1 GTSNPN and CDR2 SVGIG come from the germline V gene (reference sequence). The CDR3 covers 12 residues. DNA for the CDR3: TGTGCCTGGACAACGGATCAAGAGACCCAGTACTTC. Translated: CAWTTDQETQYF.

V is TRBV19 and J is TRBJ2-1; 9 nucleotides align to TRBD1. V gave up 6 bases and J gave up 2 bases; unmatched junction bases: 5. There are 15 residues in the CDR3. From germline, CDR1 is LNHDA and CDR2 SQIVND (reference sequence). CDR3 loop: CASRGTGLAYNEQFF. CDR3 DNA sequence: TGTGCCAGTAGGGGGACAGGGCTAGCCTACAATGAGCAGTTCTTC.

This clonotype was seen repeatedly, ten times or more. V gene TRBV7-3 combines with J gene TRBJ2-1; a possible D gene is TRBD2 (5 bases). The CDR3 runs to 17 residues. Germline V CDR1 and CDR2: SGHTA, FQGTGA. Between the trimmed V and J ends, which lost 4 bases and 6 bases, there was a span of 22 bases. The CDR3 DNA is TGTGCCAGCAGCTCAAAAACGGGGTTAGGAAAAGGCAATGAGCAGTTCTTC. Protein: CASSSKTGLGKGNEQFF.

The chain joins TRBV20-1 to TRBJ2-5; D may match TRBD1 or TRBD2 (6 bases each). The V gene's germline CDR1 is DFQATT and CDR2 SNEGSKA (reference sequence). Trimming stripped 5 bases from V and 4 bases from J, with 14 bases between. The CDR3 runs to 13 residues. CDR3 region: CSAYREAAETQYF. CDR3 nucleotide sequence: TGCAGTGCTTACAGGGAGGCGGCAGAGACCCAGTACTTC.

The rearrangement links TRBV4-3 to TRBJ1-1, with unresolved D. Trimming removed 5 bases at V and 4 bases at J, with 11 bases between. Germline V gives CDR1 LGHNA, CDR2 YSLEER. The CDR3 loop spans 13 amino acids. The DNA of the CDR3 is TGCGCCAGCAGCATCATGATAGGCACTGAAGCTTTCTTT. This translates into CASSIMIGTEAFF.

For this clonotype: A much larger clone differs from this one at a single base, so this may be a read error. The rearrangement links TRBV5-1 to TRBJ2-7; a possible D gene is TRBD2 (5 bases). V dropped 7 bases and J dropped 6 bases, with 14 bases sitting between them. The CDR3 spans 12 residues. The germline gives CDR1 SGHRS, CDR2 YFSETQ. The CDR3 bases are TGCGCCAGCGGAGACGGGGTTGGCGAGCAGTACTTC. This translates into CASGDGVGEQYF.

The chain recombines TRBV6-2 or TRBV6-3 with TRBJ2-7, with unresolved D. V was shortened by 5 bases and J by 7 bases, with 12 bases between the two germline ends. Germline V gene lookup returns CDR1 MNHEY and CDR2 SVGEGT. CDR3 length equals 12 residues. This chain's CDR3 is CASSDPTKEQYF. The CDR3 nucleotides are TGTGCCAGCAGTGACCCTACGAAGGAGCAGTACTTC.

At least ten counts were recorded for this clonotype. The V and J genes are TRBV6-1 and TRBJ2-7; D not certain. The germline V gene has CDR1 MNHNS and CDR2 SASEGT. The CDR3 consists of 12 residues. Trimming pared 1 base from V and 4 bases from J, leaving 5 bases between. As DNA, the CDR3 is TGTGCCAGCAGTGAAGTAGGGTACGAGCAGTACTTC. It translates to CASSEVGYEQYF.

This clonotype has only a few counts. V and J are TRBV11-2 and TRBJ2-7; TRBD2 agrees at 8 bases. This CDR3 has 19 amino acids. J was trimmed by 0 bases and V by 2 bases; bases with no gene match: 15. The germline V gene encodes CDR1 SGHAT and CDR2 FQNNGV. In DNA form, the CDR3 reads TGTGCCAGCAGCTTATCCCGAGAAACAACTAGCGGCCTCTCCTACGAGCAGTACTTC. Translated: CASSLSRETTSGLSYEQYF.

This clonotype showed up many times. For the CDR3, the DNA is TGTGCCAGCAGCTCTCGGACTAGCGGGTCACCAGGAGAGACCCAGTACTTC. Translating it yields CASSSRTSGSPGETQYF. The chain is built from TRBV7-2 and TRBJ2-5; 11 nucleotides agree with TRBD2. The CDR3 is 17 amino acids. J lost 4 bases, V lost 4 bases, and 11 bases had no gene match. The germline V gene encodes CDR1 SGHTA and CDR2 FQGNSA.

This chain connects TRBV7-9 to TRBJ2-3, with a tentative D call TRBD2 (6 bases). The CDR3 runs to 15 residues. From germline, CDR1 is SEHNR and CDR2 FQNEAQ (reference sequence). V was clipped by 5 bases and J by 9 bases, with 21 bases between them. The CDR3 sequence: CASSGRGIGTQTQYF. Written as DNA, the CDR3 is TGTGCCAGCAGCGGTCGGGGGATAGGCACGCAAACGCAGTATTTT.

This clonotype has a count of ten or more. The chain employs TRBV20-1 and TRBJ2-5; D unresolved. The length of the CDR3 is 12 residues. V lost 8 bases and J lost 2, with 12 bases in between. CDR1 is DFQATT, CDR2 SNEGSKA, per germline (reference sequence). The CDR3 sequence: CSRGLQQETQYF. Written as DNA, the CDR3 is TGCAGTCGTGGGTTGCAGCAAGAGACCCAGTACTTC.